The 13 T cell receptor beta chains below come from one sample, sequenced in a study of human versus mouse CDR3 diversity and MHC coevolution. Clones were read by immunoSEQ multiplex PCR, and TCRdb kept only the in-frame ones, dropping some. The sample records fewer than 100,000 clones, just over 90% being singletons. The sample consisted of naive CD4+ T cells from blood. Documented subset: CD45RO-negative CD62L-positive naive CD4 T cells. These receptors were taken from a person between 30 and 69 years old in good health.

V is TRBV7-9 and J is TRBJ2-7, with D perhaps TRBD2 (5 bases). There are 16 residues in the CDR3. CDR1 and CDR2 from the germline V gene are SEHNR and FQNEAQ (reference sequence). V dropped 2 bases and J dropped 0 bases, with 14 bases sitting between them. The CDR3 coding sequence is TGTGCCAGCAGCTTATACGCGGGTCTTCGCTCCTACGAGCAGTACTTC. Translated, it gives CASSLYAGLRSYEQYF.

This rearrangement joins TRBV2 to TRBJ2-7, with TRBD1 matching 11 bases. J was trimmed by 7 bases and V by 3 bases; bases with no gene match: 8. The CDR3 is 15 residues long. Germline lookup yields CDR1 SNHLY and CDR2 FYNNEI. Written as DNA, the CDR3 is TGTGCCAGCAGTGAGGCCGGACAGGGGGCGGGGGAGCAGTACTTC. Translating gives CASSEAGQGAGEQYF.

V gene TRBV9 combines with J gene TRBJ2-4; 9 bases fit TRBD1. Trimming at V came to 1 base and at J to 3 bases, leaving 5 bases not matched to a gene. CDR1 and CDR2 from the germline V gene are SGDLS and YYNGEE. The CDR3 covers 16 residues. CDR3 DNA sequence: TGTGCCAGCAGCGTAAGGGGACAGGGTGACAAAAACATTCAGTACTTC. This codes for CASSVRGQGDKNIQYF.

The chain combines TRBV9 with TRBJ2-7; 13 bases map to TRBD2. After removal of 3 bases from V and 6 bases from J, the junction contained 3 bases not matched to a gene. The germline V gene has CDR1 SGDLS and CDR2 YYNGEE. This CDR3 is 14 amino acids long. The CDR3 here is CASSAGLAGVEQYF. In nucleotides, the CDR3 is TGTGCCAGCAGCGCCGGACTAGCGGGAGTCGAGCAGTACTTC.

The CDR3 DNA reads TGCGCCAGCAGCCAAGATATGGGGGCCAACTATGGCTACACCTTC. Its protein product is CASSQDMGANYGYTF. The chain recombines TRBV4-3 with TRBJ1-2; TRBD1 might be the D (6 bases). This CDR3 spans 15 amino acids. Trimming took 0 bases from V and 2 from J, leaving 10 bases between them. Germline V gives CDR1 LGHNA, CDR2 YSLEER.

The rearrangement links TRBV30 to TRBJ1-1; 10 bases are shared with TRBD1. J was trimmed by 7 bases and V by 3 bases; bases with no gene match: 5. CDR1 and CDR2 (germline): GTSNPN, SVGIG (reference sequence). The CDR3 totals 13 residues. CDR3 region: CAWRRQGAVEAFF. CDR3 coding DNA: TGTGCCTGGAGGCGACAGGGGGCGGTTGAAGCTTTCTTT.

This sequence joins TRBV20-1 and TRBJ1-2; D is undetermined. V dropped 7 bases and J dropped 6 bases, with 12 bases sitting between them. The germline gives CDR1 DFQATT, CDR2 SNEGSKA (reference sequence). The CDR3 consists of 11 residues. CDR3 nucleotide sequence: TGCAGTGGAATTTGGGGAGATGGCTACACCTTC. Amino acid sequence: CSGIWGDGYTF.

The chain combines TRBV7-8 with TRBJ1-2; D may be TRBD1 (5 bases). Germline V CDR1 and CDR2: SGHVS, FQNEAQ. Trimming removed 1 base at V and 6 bases at J, with 12 bases between. The CDR3 runs to 14 residues. The CDR3 loop reads CASSLDAGLHGYTF. For the CDR3, the DNA is TGTGCCAGCAGCTTAGATGCGGGGCTGCATGGCTACACCTTC.

The rearrangement links TRBV2 to TRBJ2-5; TRBD1 aligns across 9 bases. The CDR3 spans 15 residues. The germline gives CDR1 SNHLY, CDR2 FYNNEI. With 2 bases clipped from V and 4 bases from J, the junction kept 5 bases outside the gene matches. The CDR3 DNA is TGTGCCAGCAGTGAACAGGGACAGGGAGGAGAGACCCAGTACTTC. It translates to CASSEQGQGGETQYF.

This clone has more than one count but fewer than ten. The V gene is TRBV18, the J gene TRBJ1-4, with D possibly TRBD1 on 6 matching bases. Trimming removed 5 bases from V and 5 bases from J, with 9 bases in between. Germline values: CDR1 KGHSH, CDR2 LQKENI. There are 13 residues in the CDR3. The CDR3, as DNA: TGTGCCAGCTCAATCGGACAGAATGAAAAACTGTTTTTT. Translated: CASSIGQNEKLFF.

The CDR3 is CASGLDPGQGAREQYF. The CDR3 bases are TGTGCTAGTGGTTTGGACCCCGGACAGGGGGCGCGGGAGCAGTACTTC. The V call is TRBV12-5, the J call TRBJ2-7; 11 bases align to TRBD1. After removal of 1 base from V and 7 bases from J, the junction contained 9 bases not matched to a gene. The CDR3 length is 16 residues. Per the germline V gene, CDR1 is LGHNT and CDR2 is FRNRAP.

V gene TRBV5-1 combines with J gene TRBJ2-5; 12 bases match TRBD1. Germline CDR1 and CDR2: SGHRS and YFSETQ. The CDR3 length is 15 residues. Losses at the gene ends were 4 bases for V and 5 bases for J; bases not matched to a gene: 6. CDR3 DNA: TGCGCCAGCAGCCGCGGGACAGGGGGCGTGGAGACCCAGTACTTC. This gives the protein CASSRGTGGVETQYF.

The genes are TRBV7-6 and TRBJ2-3; 8 bases align to TRBD2. CDR1 and CDR2 from the germline V gene are SGHVS and FNYEAQ. With V trimmed by 2 bases and J by 2 bases, 6 bases remained unmatched. The CDR3 loop spans 16 amino acids. The CDR3 nucleotides are TGTGCCAGCAGCTTAACCACTAGCGGTGACACAGATACGCAGTATTTT. Protein sequence: CASSLTTSGDTDTQYF.